The rows below give T cell receptor beta chains drawn from one sample of a study of control samples from healthy donors and cancer patients. Some clones are missing from TCRdb's copy, which holds only in-frame ones; the method was immunoSEQ multiplex PCR. The sample holds fewer than 95,000 clones; 91% are singletons and the top ten take around a sixth. The sequenced sample consisted of blood. Receptors originate from a man in his thirties or forties in good health. The CDR3 runs from the conserved cysteine through the conserved F or W. Fields, in order: D gene, J gene, V gene, clone size, CDR3 DNA, CDR3 protein. D genes are given only for firm matches. Clone size appears in some rows only: once, few, many, or a class for an expanded clone.

>TRBD2|TRBJ2-1|TRBV27|-
TGTGCCAGCAGCCCCACTAGCGGTCTCAACAATGAGCAGTTCTTC
CASSPTSGLNNEQFF
>TRBD1|TRBJ2-1|TRBV11-3|-
TGTGCCAGCAGCCCAGCCGGGACAGGGGGCCGATATGAGCAGTTCTTC
CASSPAGTGGRYEQFF
>TRBD1|TRBJ2-2|TRBV29-1|-
TGCAGCGTTAAGACAGGGTTAACCCCTACTCCGAACACCGGGGAGCTGTTTTTT
CSVKTGLTPTPNTGELFF
>TRBD2|TRBJ2-5|TRBV24-1|-
TGTGCAGTGGGGGAGGGGCGGGGTCGCGGGACCCAGTACTTC
CAVGEGRGRGTQYF
>-|TRBJ2-7|TRBV2|-
TGTGCCAGCAAGGGGGGGACTACATCCTACGAGCAGTACTTC
CASKGGTTSYEQYF
>TRBD1|TRBJ1-6|TRBV7-2|once
TGTGCCAGCAGCTTAGTGGCAGGGGGCAATAATTCACCCCTCCACTTT
CASSLVAGGNNSPLHF
>-|TRBJ2-7|TRBV5-1|-
TGCGCCAGCAGCTTGGGGGGCCGGAGCGTTACCTACGAGCAGTACTTC
CASSLGGRSVTYEQYF
>-|TRBJ1-2|TRBV28|-
TGTGCCAGCAGTTTGGGACCTATGGCGATCGACACCTTC
CASSLGPMAIDTF
>TRBD1|TRBJ2-1|TRBV6-5|-
TGTGCCAGCAGTTACCACGGGACAGGGGGGACAAATGAGCAGTTCTTC
CASSYHGTGGTNEQFF
>-|TRBJ2-7|TRBV29-1|-
TGCAGCGTCCAGGGGGGCGATCGGTACGAGCAGTACTTC
CSVQGGDRYEQYF
>TRBD1|TRBJ1-2|TRBV7-2|-
TGTGCCAGCAGCTCCCAGGGACAGGGCTCAGGGGGCTACACCTTC
CASSSQGQGSGGYTF
>-|TRBJ1-1|TRBV7-2|once
TGTGCCAGCAGCTTAGCGTCCACAGGGTGGAACACTGAAGCTTTCTTT
CASSLASTGWNTEAFF
>-|TRBJ1-2|TRBV6-2/TRBV6-3|-
TGTGCCAGCAGTAACCGCTACTATGGCTACACCTTC
CASSNRYYGYTF
>-|TRBJ1-2|TRBV7-9|-
TGTGCCAGCAGCCTTAGGATCAGGGATGGCTATGGCTACACCTTC
CASSLRIRDGYGYTF
>TRBD1|TRBJ1-1|TRBV19|-
TGTGCCAGTAGTACATCAGGGGGATCCCTCTGGGACACTGAAGCTTTCTTT
CASSTSGGSLWDTEAFF
>-|TRBJ2-2|TRBV5-1|-
TGCGCCAGCAGCTTGGTGGGGGCCGGGGAGCTGTTTTTT
CASSLVGAGELFF
>TRBD2|TRBJ2-1|TRBV5-4|-
TGTGCCAGCAGCCCCGCCTCGGGGCGGGGGATTGAGCAGTTCTTC
CASSPASGRGIEQFF
>-|TRBJ2-7|TRBV3-1/TRBV3-2|-
TGTGCCAGCAGCCGTATCTACGAGCAGTACTTC
CASSRIYEQYF
>-|TRBJ1-2|TRBV5-1|-
TGCGCCAGCAGCTACCTGGGCGGATCTAACTATGGCTACACCTTC
CASSYLGGSNYGYTF
>TRBD2|TRBJ2-5|TRBV28|-
TGTGCCAGCAGTTCGTCCCAACTAGCGGAGAAAGAGACCCAGTACTTC
CASSSSQLAEKETQYF
>TRBD2|TRBJ2-3|TRBV30|once
TGTGCCTGGAGTGTGGCGGGGGGGGGTCAAGATACGCAGTATTTT
CAWSVAGGGQDTQYF
>TRBD1|TRBJ1-1|TRBV30|-
TGTGCCTGGAGTGGGCGCTGGGACAGAGAGAACACTGAAGCTTTCTTT
CAWSGRWDRENTEAFF
>-|TRBJ1-6|TRBV2|-
TGTGCCAGCAGTCTAGGACAAGGAGGTTCACCCCTCCACTTT
CASSLGQGGSPLHF
>-|TRBJ1-3|TRBV4-1|-
TGCGCCAGCAGCCAACCAGGGGTGGGTCGCGACACCATATATTTT
CASSQPGVGRDTIYF
>TRBD2|TRBJ2-2|TRBV3-1/TRBV3-2|-
TGTGCCAGCAGCCAAGGAAACCGGGGGGGGGCCACCGGGGAGCTGTTTTTT
CASSQGNRGGATGELFF
>TRBD2|TRBJ2-5|TRBV7-3|-
TGTGCCAGCAGTCGAGCGGGAGAGGCAGAGACCCAGTACTTC
CASSRAGEAETQYF
>-|TRBJ2-1|TRBV28|-
TGTGCCAGCAGGGGTAGCTCCTACAATGAGCAGTTCTTC
CASRGSSYNEQFF
>TRBD2|TRBJ2-1|TRBV5-4|-
TGTGCCAGCAGCTTGGGGCGGGAGGGATTGAATGAGCAGTTCTTC
CASSLGREGLNEQFF
>-|TRBJ1-3|TRBV3-1/TRBV3-2|-
TGTGCCAGCAGCCTGGTAGCTTTGGGTCACACCATATATTTT
CASSLVALGHTIYF
>-|TRBJ1-2|TRBV7-8|-
TGTGCCAGCAGCCCCTCGGGTTGGGCGTCCGGCTACACCTTC
CASSPSGWASGYTF
>-|TRBJ2-1|TRBV2|-
TGTGCCAGCAGTAAACAGGGAGTAACTACAAATGAGCAGTTCTTC
CASSKQGVTTNEQFF
>TRBD2|TRBJ2-1|TRBV3-1/TRBV3-2|few
TGTGCCAGCAGCCAAATTCTGGGCCGGTCGTCAGGACTAGCGGGCTACAATGAGCAGTTCTTC
CASSQILGRSSGLAGYNEQFF
>-|TRBJ2-5|TRBV5-6|-
TGTGCCAGCAGTTCTGGGAGGCAAGAGACCCAGTACTTC
CASSSGRQETQYF
>-|TRBJ2-1|TRBV3-1/TRBV3-2|-
TGTGCCAGCAGCCAAATGTCTAGCGATTACAATGAGCAGTTCTTC
CASSQMSSDYNEQFF
>-|TRBJ1-1|TRBV6-5|-
TGTGCCAGCAGTTCCGGACAGAACACTGAAGCTTTCTTT
CASSSGQNTEAFF
>TRBD1|TRBJ1-6|TRBV9|-
TGTGCCAGCAGCGAGTGGGGACAGGCTAATTCACCCCTCCACTTT
CASSEWGQANSPLHF
>TRBD1|TRBJ1-5|TRBV30|-
TGTGCCTGGGACCCCCGGACAGGAGATCAGCCCCAGCATTTT
CAWDPRTGDQPQHF
>TRBD1|TRBJ1-4|TRBV19|-
TGTGCCAGTAGTACGGACAGGGGTCGTAATGAAAAACTGTTTTTT
CASSTDRGRNEKLFF
>TRBD1|TRBJ1-5|TRBV30|-
TGTGCCTGGACTGCAGGGGGGGCGAGTAGCAATCAGCCCCAGCATTTT
CAWTAGGASSNQPQHF
>TRBD2|TRBJ2-1|TRBV23-1|-
TGCGCCAGCAGTCAAACCGGGACTAGCGGGAGGGTCTACAATGAGCAGTTCTTC
CASSQTGTSGRVYNEQFF
>-|TRBJ1-4|TRBV2|-
TGTGCCAGCAGTTTAACAGGGCCCACTAATGAAAAACTGTTTTTT
CASSLTGPTNEKLFF
>-|TRBJ1-2|TRBV6-2/TRBV6-3|-
TGTGCCAGCAGTTCAACCATCCTCTATGGCTACACCTTC
CASSSTILYGYTF
>TRBD1|TRBJ1-4|TRBV9|-
TGTGCCAGCAGCCTACCCAAGGACAGGGAGGAGGAAAAACTGTTTTTT
CASSLPKDREEEKLFF
>-|TRBJ1-3|TRBV5-5|few
TGTGCCAGCAGCTTTGTCAGGAAGGATTACTCTGGAAACACCATATATTTT
CASSFVRKDYSGNTIYF
>-|TRBJ2-6|TRBV9|-
TGTGCCAGCACCCCTGAGCCCTCTGGGGCCAACGTCCTGACTTTC
CASTPEPSGANVLTF
>TRBD1|TRBJ2-7|TRBV7-2|-
TGTGCCAGCAGGACAGGGGGCTCCTACGAGCAGTACTTC
CASRTGGSYEQYF
>TRBD2|TRBJ2-3|TRBV4-2|-
TGTGCCAGCAGCCAAGGCAACGCGGGGGGGCCTGATACGCAGTATTTT
CASSQGNAGGPDTQYF
>-|TRBJ1-3|TRBV14|-
TGTGCCAGCAGCCAAGATAGGTGGGGCGCAGGTGGAAACACCATATATTTT
CASSQDRWGAGGNTIYF
>-|TRBJ2-2|TRBV30|once
TGTGCCTGGACAGGGTACACCGGGGAGCTGTTTTTT
CAWTGYTGELFF
>-|TRBJ1-5|TRBV28|-
TGTGCCAGTTCCGTCCGCAATCAGCCCCAGCATTTT
CASSVRNQPQHF
>TRBD2|TRBJ2-3|TRBV27|once
TGTGCCAGCAGTTTACCGGCAGGACGAACGGGAGGATATACGCAGTATTTT
CASSLPAGRTGGYTQYF
>-|TRBJ2-2|TRBV28|-
TGTGCCAGCAGAACCGGCGGTGAGAACACCGGGGAGCTGTTTTTT
CASRTGGENTGELFF
>-|TRBJ1-2|TRBV10-3|-
TGTGCCATCAGTGAGAACGGCGGCTACACCTTC
CAISENGGYTF
>-|TRBJ2-7|TRBV18|-
TGTGCCAGCTCACCCGGGACGGCCTCCTACGAGCAGTACTTC
CASSPGTASYEQYF
>TRBD1|TRBJ1-2|TRBV28|once
TGTGCCAGCAGTTTATCACCGGGACAGGGGGCTAGCGGCTACACCTTC
CASSLSPGQGASGYTF
>-|TRBJ1-3|TRBV2|-
TGTGCCAGCAGCCCATTGTCGGCAGGGGAGAACACCATATATTTT
CASSPLSAGENTIYF
>TRBD1|TRBJ1-4|TRBV5-1|-
TGCGCCAGCAGCTTCGACAGGGATGGGTGGAAACTGTTTTTT
CASSFDRDGWKLFF
>-|TRBJ2-1|TRBV7-9|-
TGTGCCAGCAGCCTAGGAAGCTACATTCCCTACAATGAGCAGTTCTTC
CASSLGSYIPYNEQFF
>-|TRBJ2-7|TRBV3-1/TRBV3-2|-
TGTGCCAGCAGCCAAGGAACAGTCACCTACGAGCAGTACTTC
CASSQGTVTYEQYF